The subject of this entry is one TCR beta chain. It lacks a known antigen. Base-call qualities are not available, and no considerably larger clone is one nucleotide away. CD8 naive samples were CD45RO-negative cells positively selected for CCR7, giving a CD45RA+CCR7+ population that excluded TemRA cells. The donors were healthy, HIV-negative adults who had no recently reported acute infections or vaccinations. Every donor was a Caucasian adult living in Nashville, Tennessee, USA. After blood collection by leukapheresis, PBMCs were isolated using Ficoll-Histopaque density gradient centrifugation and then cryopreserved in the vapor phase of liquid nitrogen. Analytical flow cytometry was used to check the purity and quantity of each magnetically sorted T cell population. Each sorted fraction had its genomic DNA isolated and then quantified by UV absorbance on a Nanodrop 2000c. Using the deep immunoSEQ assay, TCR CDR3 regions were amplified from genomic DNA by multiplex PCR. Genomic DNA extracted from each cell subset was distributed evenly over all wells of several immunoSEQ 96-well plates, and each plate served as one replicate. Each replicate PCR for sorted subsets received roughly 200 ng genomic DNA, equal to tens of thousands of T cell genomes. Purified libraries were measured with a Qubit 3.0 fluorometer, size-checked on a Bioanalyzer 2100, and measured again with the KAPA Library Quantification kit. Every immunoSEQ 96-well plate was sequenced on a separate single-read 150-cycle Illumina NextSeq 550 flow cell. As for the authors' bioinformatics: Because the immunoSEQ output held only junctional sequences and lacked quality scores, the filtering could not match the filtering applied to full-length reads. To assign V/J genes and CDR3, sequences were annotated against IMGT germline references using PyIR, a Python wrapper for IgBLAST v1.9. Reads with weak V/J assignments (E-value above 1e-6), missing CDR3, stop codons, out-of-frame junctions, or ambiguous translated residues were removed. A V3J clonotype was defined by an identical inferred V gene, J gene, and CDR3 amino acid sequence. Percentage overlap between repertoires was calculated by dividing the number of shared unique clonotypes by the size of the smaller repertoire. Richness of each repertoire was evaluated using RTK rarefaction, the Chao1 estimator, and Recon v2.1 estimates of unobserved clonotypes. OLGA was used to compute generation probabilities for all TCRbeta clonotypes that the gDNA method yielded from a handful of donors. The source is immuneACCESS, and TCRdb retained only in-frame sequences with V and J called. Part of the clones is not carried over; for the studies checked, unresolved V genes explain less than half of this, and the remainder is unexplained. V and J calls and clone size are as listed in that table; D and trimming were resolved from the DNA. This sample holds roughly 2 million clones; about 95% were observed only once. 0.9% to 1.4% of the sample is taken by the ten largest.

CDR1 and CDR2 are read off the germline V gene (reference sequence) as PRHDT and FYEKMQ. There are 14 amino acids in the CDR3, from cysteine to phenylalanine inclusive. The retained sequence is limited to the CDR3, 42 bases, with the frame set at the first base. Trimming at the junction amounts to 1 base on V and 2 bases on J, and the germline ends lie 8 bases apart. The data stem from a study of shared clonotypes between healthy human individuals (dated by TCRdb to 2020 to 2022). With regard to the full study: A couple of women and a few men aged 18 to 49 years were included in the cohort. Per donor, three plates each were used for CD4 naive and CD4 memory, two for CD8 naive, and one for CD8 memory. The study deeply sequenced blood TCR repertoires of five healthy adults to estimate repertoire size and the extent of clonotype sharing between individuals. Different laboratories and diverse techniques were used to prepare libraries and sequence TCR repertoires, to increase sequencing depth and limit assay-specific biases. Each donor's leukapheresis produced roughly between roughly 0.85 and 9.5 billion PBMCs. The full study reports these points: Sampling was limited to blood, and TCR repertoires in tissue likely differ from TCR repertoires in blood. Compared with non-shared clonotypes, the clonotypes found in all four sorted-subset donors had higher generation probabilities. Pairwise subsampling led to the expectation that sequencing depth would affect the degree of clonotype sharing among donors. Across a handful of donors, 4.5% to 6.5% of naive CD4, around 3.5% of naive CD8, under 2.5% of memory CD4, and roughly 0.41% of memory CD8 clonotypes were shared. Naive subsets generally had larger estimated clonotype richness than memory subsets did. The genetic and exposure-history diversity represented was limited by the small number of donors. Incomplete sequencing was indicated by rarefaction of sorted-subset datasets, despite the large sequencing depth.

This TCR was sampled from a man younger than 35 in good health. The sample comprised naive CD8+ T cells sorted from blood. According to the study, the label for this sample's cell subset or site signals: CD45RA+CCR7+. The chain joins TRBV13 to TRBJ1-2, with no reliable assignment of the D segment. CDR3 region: CASSLERNNYGYTF. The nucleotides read TGTGCCAGCAGCTTAGAACGGAACAACTATGGCTACACCTTC.